These T cell receptor beta chains were read from a single sample in a study of OX40 agonist ivuxolimab in advanced cancers. Measured with immunoSEQ multiplex PCR; TCRdb has only the in-frame clones, and not every one. The sample carries around 80,000 clones, roughly 84% recorded once. This specimen consisted of CD4+ or CD8+ T cells sorted from blood, obtained in a trial of the OX40 agonist ivuxolimab. The receptors were sampled from an adult with an advanced solid tumor such as melanoma, head and neck, liver or kidney cancer. Both conserved end residues are part of each CDR3. D genes are given only for firm matches. Clone size is not always given. Where it is, it says once, few, many or a class for expanded clones.

-	TRBV11-2	-	TRBJ2-3	CASSSWTENTDTQYF	TGTGCCAGCAGCTCCTGGACAGAGAACACAGATACGCAGTATTTT
-	TRBV30	TRBD1	TRBJ1-1	CAWSPLTGTKTEAFF	TGTGCCTGGAGCCCATTGACAGGGACGAAGACTGAAGCTTTCTTT
-	TRBV29-1	-	TRBJ2-6	CSVANQPPGSGANVLTF	TGCAGCGTTGCAAATCAACCGCCGGGCTCTGGGGCCAACGTCCTGACTTTC
-	TRBV20-1	-	TRBJ2-5	CSARAQSTQYF	TGCAGTGCTAGAGCCCAGAGTACCCAGTACTTC
-	TRBV19	-	TRBJ2-7	CASEGTYEQYF	TGTGCCAGTGAAGGGACCTACGAGCAGTACTTC
-	TRBV5-1	TRBD1	TRBJ1-2	CASSPTTGALYGYTF	TGCGCCAGCAGCCCAACGACAGGGGCTCTCTATGGCTACACCTTC
-	TRBV6-5	-	TRBJ1-2	CASSTGRGVRGYTF	TGTGCCAGCAGCACCGGGAGGGGAGTACGGGGCTACACCTTC
-	TRBV7-9	TRBD2	TRBJ2-1	CASSFGGRGVNEQFF	TGTGCCAGCAGCTTTGGCGGGAGAGGGGTCAATGAGCAGTTCTTC
-	TRBV14	-	TRBJ1-1	CASSQVGQLWGNTEAFF	TGTGCCAGCAGCCAAGTAGGGCAACTATGGGGGAACACTGAAGCTTTCTTT
-	TRBV27	TRBD1	TRBJ2-7	CASSLSGTAYEQYF	TGTGCCAGCAGTTTATCCGGGACAGCCTACGAGCAGTACTTC
-	TRBV11-3	-	TRBJ2-2	CASSLLGATGELFF	TGTGCCAGCAGCTTATTAGGAGCGACCGGGGAGCTGTTTTTT
-	TRBV5-6	-	TRBJ1-1	CASSFALKGDRAFF	TGTGCCAGCAGCTTCGCCCTTAAGGGAGATCGCGCTTTCTTT
-	TRBV19	-	TRBJ1-5	CASRTYEAGGTYQPQHF	TGTGCCAGTAGAACTTACGAAGCGGGGGGCACGTATCAGCCCCAGCATTTT
-	TRBV18	-	TRBJ2-7	CASSLEGSYEQYF	TGTGCCAGCTCCCTGGAGGGCTCCTACGAGCAGTACTTC
-	TRBV6-5	TRBD2	TRBJ2-1	CASSALAGTYNEQFF	TGTGCCAGCAGTGCATTAGCGGGGACCTACAATGAGCAGTTCTTC
-	TRBV5-4	TRBD1	TRBJ1-4	CASSLETGSRKLFF	TGTGCCAGCAGCTTGGAGACAGGGAGTCGAAAACTGTTTTTT
-	TRBV29-1	-	TRBJ1-3	CSAEESSGNTIYF	TGCAGCGCCGAGGAGTCCTCTGGAAACACCATATATTTT
-	TRBV11-2	-	TRBJ1-1	CASSPPGNTEAFF	TGTGCCAGCAGCCCCCCGGGGAACACTGAAGCTTTCTTT
-	TRBV2	-	TRBJ1-2	CASSPLKGAYGYTF	TGTGCCAGCAGCCCTCTTAAGGGTGCCTATGGCTACACCTTC
-	TRBV5-1	-	TRBJ2-6	CASTPLTSGANVLTF	TGCGCCAGCACCCCCCTAACCTCTGGGGCCAACGTCCTGACTTTC
-	TRBV7-2	TRBD1	TRBJ1-2	CASSFLDRSLYGYTF	TGTGCCAGCAGCTTTTTGGACAGGTCCCTCTATGGCTACACCTTC
-	TRBV7-9	-	TRBJ2-1	CASSLERWTSSSYNEQFF	TGTGCCAGCAGCTTAGAGCGATGGACTTCCAGCTCCTACAATGAGCAGTTCTTC
-	TRBV19	-	TRBJ2-1	CASSGLLEVGNEQFF	TGTGCCAGTAGTGGGCTACTAGAGGTGGGCAATGAGCAGTTCTTC
-	TRBV29-1	-	TRBJ2-5	CSGTDTSETQYF	TGCAGCGGTACAGATACCTCAGAGACCCAGTACTTC
-	TRBV30	-	TRBJ1-2	CAWSVGSRGLYTF	TGTGCCTGGAGTGTCGGCAGCCGGGGGCTCTACACCTTC
-	TRBV19	-	TRBJ1-1	CASSTGAHTEAFF	TGTGCCAGTAGTACAGGGGCGCACACTGAAGCTTTCTTT
many	TRBV6-1	TRBD1	TRBJ1-5	CASSEWGRGRTQPQHF	TGTGCCAGCAGTGAATGGGGCAGGGGGCGCACTCAGCCCCAGCATTTT
-	TRBV11-2	-	TRBJ2-1	CASSLQRASIEFF	TGTGCCAGCAGCTTACAGCGCGCATCTATAGAGTTCTTC
-	TRBV25-1	-	TRBJ2-7	CASSGERLYEQYF	TGTGCCAGCAGTGGTGAGCGGCTCTACGAGCAGTACTTC
-	TRBV7-8	-	TRBJ1-1	CASSLAGLNTEAFF	TGTGCCAGCAGCTTAGCCGGGCTGAACACTGAAGCTTTCTTT
few	TRBV2	TRBD1	TRBJ1-5	CASSGQGVRPQHF	TGTGCCAGCAGTGGACAGGGAGTGAGGCCCCAGCATTTT
-	TRBV7-2	-	TRBJ1-1	CASSLWGEAFF	TGTGCCAGCAGCTTATGGGGTGAAGCTTTCTTT
-	TRBV5-8	TRBD1	TRBJ1-6	CASSYQGGTYNSPLHF	TGTGCCAGCAGCTATCAGGGGGGAACCTATAATTCACCCCTCCACTTT
-	TRBV7-2	TRBD1	TRBJ2-1	CASSPGQGFNNEQFF	TGTGCCAGCAGCCCCGGACAGGGGTTCAACAATGAGCAGTTCTTC
-	TRBV6-1	TRBD2	TRBJ2-5	CASTDPTPGLAGGRETQYF	TGTGCCAGCACTGATCCCACTCCGGGACTAGCGGGGGGAAGGGAGACCCAGTACTTC
-	TRBV6-5	-	TRBJ1-5	CASSFTGSGNQPQHF	TGTGCCAGCAGTTTCACAGGGAGCGGCAATCAGCCCCAGCATTTT
few	TRBV19	-	TRBJ2-2	CASREGGSTGELFF	TGTGCCAGTAGAGAGGGGGGCTCGACCGGGGAGCTGTTTTTT
-	TRBV2	TRBD1	TRBJ1-2	CASRRQGRYGYTF	TGTGCCAGCAGGCGACAGGGTCGCTATGGCTACACCTTC
once	TRBV9	TRBD2	TRBJ2-1	CASSGPPGLAGVSNEQFF	TGTGCCAGCAGCGGCCCTCCGGGACTAGCGGGAGTGTCGAATGAGCAGTTCTTC
-	TRBV7-3	-	TRBJ2-2	CASSSGEYGELFF	TGTGCCAGCAGCTCGGGAGAATACGGGGAGCTGTTTTTT
-	TRBV30	TRBD2	TRBJ2-5	CAWGLAAETQYF	TGTGCCTGGGGACTAGCGGCAGAGACCCAGTACTTC
few	TRBV19	-	TRBJ2-2	CASRSIAEITGELFF	TGTGCCAGTAGGAGCATAGCGGAGATCACCGGGGAGCTGTTTTTT
-	TRBV11-3	-	TRBJ1-3	CASSFGHSGNTIYF	TGTGCCAGCAGCTTCGGGCACTCTGGAAACACCATATATTTT
-	TRBV18	-	TRBJ1-3	CASSPPDRNGNTIYF	TGTGCCAGCTCACCACCGGACAGAAACGGCAACACCATATATTTT
-	TRBV11-2	-	TRBJ2-7	CASSLPKTQGPDSYEQYF	TGTGCCAGCAGCTTACCTAAAACCCAGGGGCCCGACTCCTACGAGCAGTACTTC
once	TRBV30	-	TRBJ1-4	CAWSEAARGREKLFF	TGTGCCTGGAGCGAAGCGGCAAGGGGTAGGGAAAAACTGTTTTTT
few	TRBV2	-	TRBJ1-1	CASSRAGTEAFF	TGTGCCAGCAGCCGGGCTGGCACTGAAGCTTTCTTT
-	TRBV4-2	TRBD2	TRBJ2-2	CASSQASGLAGGGTGELFF	TGTGCCAGCAGCCAAGCGTCGGGCCTAGCGGGGGGAGGCACCGGGGAGCTGTTTTTT
many	TRBV7-8	-	TRBJ2-1	CASSLMGPGNEQFF	TGTGCCAGCAGTCTAATGGGGCCTGGCAATGAGCAGTTCTTC
-	TRBV15	-	TRBJ1-1	CATSSRMSGRTEAFF	TGTGCCACCAGCAGCCGCATGAGTGGTAGGACTGAAGCTTTCTTT
once	TRBV6-1	-	TRBJ1-5	CASSRGAPDQPQHF	TGTGCCAGCAGTAGGGGGGCGCCTGATCAGCCCCAGCATTTT
-	TRBV7-8	TRBD1	TRBJ1-4	CASSGRTGTNEKLFF	TGTGCCAGCAGCGGACGGACAGGGACTAATGAAAAACTGTTTTTT
few	TRBV30	-	TRBJ1-3	CAWSHWASGNTIYF	TGTGCCTGGAGTCATTGGGCCTCTGGAAACACCATATATTTT